Each of the 16 T cell receptor beta chains below was sequenced from the same sample in a study of regulatory T cells in long-lasting Graves disease. Building the TCR beta libraries relied on iRepertoire HTBI primers, and CDR3 regions underwent Arm-PCR. TCRdb independently ran MiXCR on the multiplex PCR reads; one entry per CDR3 protein. The sample consists of fewer than 400,000 distinct CDR3 sequences, around 19% of them appearing once. Time point in this sample: persistent/refractory GD, antithyroid drugs over 5 years with positive TRAb. The TCR library was prepared using RNA isolated from PBMCs. The sample here was peripheral blood mononuclear cells (PBMCs), taken when the disease was refractory, from a patient treated with antithyroid drugs. The receptors here all came from a female donor with Graves disease.

V gene TRBV4-1 combines with J gene TRBJ2-5, with 10 bases matching TRBD2. V lost 1 base to trimming and J lost 4 bases; unmatched junction nucleotides: 6. Germline V gene lookup returns CDR1 MGHRA and CDR2 YSYEKL. The CDR3 is 16 residues long. The CDR3 region has the DNA TGCGCCAGCAGCCAAGGGATAGCGGGAGGTGGAGAGACCCAGTACTTC. It encodes CASSQGIAGGGETQYF.

This chain connects TRBV15 to TRBJ2-5, with TRBD2 matching over 10 bases. CDR3 length: 17 amino acids. V shed 0 bases, J shed 2 bases, and the junction held 6 bases outside the gene matches. From germline, CDR1 is LNHNV and CDR2 YYDKDF (reference sequence). The CDR3 DNA is TGTGCCACCAGCAGAGAAGGGCTAGCGGGGGATCAAGAGACCCAGTACTTC. It encodes CATSREGLAGDQETQYF. Drawing the rest from reference TRBV15 and TRBJ2-5, the complete variable domain is DAMVIQNPRYQVTQFGKPVTLSCSQTLNHNVMYWYQQKSSQAPKLLFHYYDKDFNNEADTPDNFQSRRPNTSFCFLDIRSPGLGDTAMYLCATSREGLAGDQETQYFGPGTRLLVL.

In DNA, the CDR3 is TGTGCCAGCAGCCGTAGCAGAGGATATAGCGGCTCCTACGAGCAGTACTTC. Translating it yields CASSRSRGYSGSYEQYF. V and J are TRBV7-9 and TRBJ2-7, with D maybe TRBD2 (6 bases). CDR3 length equals 17 residues. V was clipped by 5 bases and J by 0 bases, with 20 bases between them. Germline assignment: CDR1 SEHNR and CDR2 FQNEAQ (reference sequence).

The V and J genes are TRBV5-1 and TRBJ1-5, with a weak D call TRBD1 (5 bases). This CDR3 is 14 amino acids long. V gave up 0 bases and J gave up 6 bases, with 10 bases separating them. CDR1 is SGHRS and CDR2 is YFSETQ in the germline V gene. The CDR3 DNA is TGCGCCAGCAGCTTGGGACAGTTGGGTCAGCCCCAGCATTTT. It specifies CASSLGQLGQPQHF.

This clonotype showed up many times. The V and J genes are TRBV3-1 and TRBJ1-2, with 9 bases that match TRBD1. V lost 4 bases and J lost 4; bases outside the gene matches: 7. The CDR3 is 15 residues long. Germline V gene data show CDR1 as LGHDT and CDR2 as YNNKEL (reference sequence). This CDR3 reads CASSPRRQGGYGYTF. The CDR3, as DNA: TGTGCCAGCAGCCCCCGCCGACAGGGGGGCTATGGCTACACCTTC.

There are many counts of this clonotype. This chain connects TRBV11-2 to TRBJ2-5; 8 positions match TRBD2. Germline CDR1 is SGHAT and CDR2 is FQNNGV. This CDR3 has 14 amino acids. J lost 5 bases, V lost 4 bases, and 6 bases had no gene match. In DNA form, the CDR3 reads TGTGCCAGCAGCTGGGGACTAGGTTCGGAGACCCAGTACTTC. Translation gives CASSWGLGSETQYF.

This clonotype has only a few counts. The chain carries TRBV28 and TRBJ2-1; TRBD2 agrees at 10 bases. V was clipped by 2 bases and J by 4 bases; unmatched bases: 5. Germline CDR1 is MDHEN and CDR2 is SYDVKM. There are 16 residues in the CDR3. The DNA of the CDR3 is TGTGCCAGCAGTTTACTAGCGGGAGCCGGTTACAATGAGCAGTTCTTC. Its translation is CASSLLAGAGYNEQFF.

Worth noting for this clonotype: A read error may explain this, as a much larger clone is one base away. This chain connects TRBV11-2 to TRBJ2-6, with D hard to call. The CDR3 has 15 residues. Germline V gene data show CDR1 as SGHAT and CDR2 as FQNNGV. This CDR3 is CASSRSSSEANVLTF. In nucleotides, the CDR3 is TGTGCCAGCAGCCGAAGCAGCTCTGAGGCCAACGTCCTGACTTTC.

This clonotype was detected ten times or more. The chain employs TRBV3-1 and TRBJ1-2; D gene ambiguous. Trimming took off 3 bases at V and 5 bases at J, with 10 bases between the two ends. From germline, CDR1 is LGHDT and CDR2 YNNKEL (reference sequence). This CDR3 has 13 residues. The CDR3 coding sequence is TGTGCCAGCAGCCATACAGACGGTTATGGCTACACCTTC. It translates to CASSHTDGYGYTF.

This clonotype was counted many times. The chain employs TRBV7-2 and TRBJ2-7, with D possibly matching TRBD2 (5 bases). CDR1 is SGHTA and CDR2 is FQGNSA in the germline V gene. Trimming cost V 4 bases and J 0 bases, with 13 bases left between them. The CDR3 covers 15 residues. CDR3 nucleotides: TGTGCCAGCAGCTCAAGCGGCGCCGGCTCCTACGAGCAGTACTTC. Its protein is CASSSSGAGSYEQYF.

This clonotype was counted only a few times. The V call is TRBV10-2, the J call TRBJ2-3, with a possible D match to TRBD1 (5 bases). CDR3 length equals 14 residues. V was clipped by 0 bases and J by 3 bases, with 7 bases between them. Germline V gene data show CDR1 as WSHSY and CDR2 as SAAADI. The CDR3 spells CASSESGATDTQYF. DNA for the CDR3: TGCGCCAGCAGTGAGTCTGGGGCAACAGATACGCAGTATTTT.

The J gene is TRBJ2-2, the V gene TRBV6-1, with 7 bases that match TRBD1. This CDR3 has 14 residues. Losses at the gene ends were 5 bases for V and 4 bases for J; bases not matched to a gene: 4. The germline gives CDR1 MNHNS, CDR2 SASEGT. In nucleotides, the CDR3 is TGTGCCAGCAGTCTCGGACAGGTCACCGGGGAGCTGTTTTTT. As protein: CASSLGQVTGELFF.

The table lists this clonotype with many counts. This sequence joins TRBV12-3 or TRBV12-4 and TRBJ2-5; 7 bases map to TRBD1. The CDR3 consists of 15 residues. After removal of 4 bases from V and 5 bases from J, the junction contained 10 bases not matched to a gene. The CDR3 loop reads CASSSPRTGRETQYF. CDR3 sequence (DNA): TGTGCCAGCAGTTCCCCACGGACAGGAAGGGAGACCCAGTACTTC.

In its sample, this clonotype was seen many times. The chain combines TRBV28 with TRBJ1-2; D is ambiguous. V shed 5 bases and J shed 13 bases, with 14 bases lying between them. The CDR3 runs 11 residues. Germline V gene sequence: CDR1 MDHEN, CDR2 SYDVKM. The CDR3 nucleotides read TGTGCCAGCAGTCAAAGGCTTGGGAGCACCTTC. This encodes CASSQRLGSTF.

The chain is built from TRBV6-1 and TRBJ2-6, with TRBD1 as a possible D gene (6 bases). Trimming took 6 bases from V and 0 from J, leaving 15 bases between them. Germline CDR1 reads MNHNS; CDR2 reads SASEGT. The CDR3 extends over 17 amino acids. The CDR3 sequence is CASRRRDTYSGANVLTF. In nucleotides, the CDR3 is TGTGCCAGCAGACGCCGGGACACTTACTCTGGGGCCAACGTCCTGACTTTC.

In this sample, this clonotype turned up many times. The chain is built from TRBV12-3 or TRBV12-4 and TRBJ1-1; 7 nucleotides align to TRBD1. After removal of 7 bases from V and 0 bases from J, the junction contained 5 bases not matched to a gene. The CDR3 sequence is 14 residues long. The CDR3 nucleotides read TGTGCCAGCACCTCAGGGGGGGTGAACACTGAAGCTTTCTTT. It specifies CASTSGGVNTEAFF.